This TCR beta chain was sequenced in a study of blood T cell repertoires in COVID-19. Across the study: The United States, Italy and Spain were the sources of the acute and convalescent COVID-19 samples. T cells, B-cell-depleted T cells, or PBMCs supplied cDNA or gDNA.

Germline lookup yields CDR1 GTSNPN and CDR2 SVGIG (reference sequence). Trimming at V came to 2 bases and at J to 3 bases, leaving 7 bases not matched to a gene. There are 15 residues in the CDR3. Per the authors' pipeline: For nucleated cells, counts were estimated from reference gene primer amplification. Profiled with immunoSEQ multiplex PCR; TCRdb holds only in-frame clones, not every one. For V, J and clone size, that table is used; D and trimming come from the DNA. The table shows fewer than 250,000 clones, with approximately 81% occurring only once. The TCR comes from a woman of 80 years or more with acute or convalescent COVID-19. Source material: peripheral blood. This chain links TRBV30 with TRBJ2-1; 7 bases align to TRBD1. The CDR3 nucleotides read TGTGCCTGGAGTCAACCGGGACAGAGCTACAATGAGCAGTTCTTC. It translates to CAWSQPGQSYNEQFF.